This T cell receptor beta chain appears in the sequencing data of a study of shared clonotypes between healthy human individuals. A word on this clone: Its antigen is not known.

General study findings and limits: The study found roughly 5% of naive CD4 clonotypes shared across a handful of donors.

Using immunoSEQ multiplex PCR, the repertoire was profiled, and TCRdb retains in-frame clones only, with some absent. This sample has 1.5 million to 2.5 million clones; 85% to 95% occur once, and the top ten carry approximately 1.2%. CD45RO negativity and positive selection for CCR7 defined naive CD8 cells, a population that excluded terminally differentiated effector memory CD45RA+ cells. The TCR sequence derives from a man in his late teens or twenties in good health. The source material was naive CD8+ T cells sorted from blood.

Here the CDR3 reads CASSQALARGRDGYTF. In DNA, the CDR3 is TGCGCCAGCAGCCAAGCCCTCGCCAGGGGGCGGGATGGCTACACCTTC. The rearrangement uses TRBV4-1 and TRBJ1-2; 8 bases align to TRBD1. The CDR3 has 16 residues. Germline V lookup: CDR1 MGHRA, CDR2 YSYEKL. V gave up 1 base and J gave up 6 bases; unmatched junction bases: 10.